The clone carrying this TCR beta chain appeared a single time. This could be a read error, since a much larger clone is one nucleotide away. This record belongs to a study of glioma-infiltrating T cells. V lost 2 bases to trimming and J lost 6 bases, with 13 bases between them. The CDR3 is 14 residues long. Germline V lookup: CDR1 SGHDT, CDR2 YYEEEE. Amplification of TCR alpha and beta CDR3 regions from RNA used iRepertoire nested multiplex PCR. Using its own MiXCR run on the multiplex PCR reads, TCRdb lists one record per CDR3 protein. The table includes more than 100,000 distinct CDR3 sequences, 25% to 30% detected once.

J is TRBJ2-3 and V is TRBV5-6; a possible D gene is TRBD1 (6 bases). The sample comprised glioma tissue, nonneoplastic brain tissue, or PBMCs (not recorded which). The receptor comes from a human donor with low-grade glioma or glioblastoma, undergoing nonglioma brain surgery, or in good health (not recorded which). The CDR3 bases are TGTGCCAGCAGCTTTTCTGACAGGAAGGATACGCAGTATTTT. This sequence encodes CASSFSDRKDTQYF.